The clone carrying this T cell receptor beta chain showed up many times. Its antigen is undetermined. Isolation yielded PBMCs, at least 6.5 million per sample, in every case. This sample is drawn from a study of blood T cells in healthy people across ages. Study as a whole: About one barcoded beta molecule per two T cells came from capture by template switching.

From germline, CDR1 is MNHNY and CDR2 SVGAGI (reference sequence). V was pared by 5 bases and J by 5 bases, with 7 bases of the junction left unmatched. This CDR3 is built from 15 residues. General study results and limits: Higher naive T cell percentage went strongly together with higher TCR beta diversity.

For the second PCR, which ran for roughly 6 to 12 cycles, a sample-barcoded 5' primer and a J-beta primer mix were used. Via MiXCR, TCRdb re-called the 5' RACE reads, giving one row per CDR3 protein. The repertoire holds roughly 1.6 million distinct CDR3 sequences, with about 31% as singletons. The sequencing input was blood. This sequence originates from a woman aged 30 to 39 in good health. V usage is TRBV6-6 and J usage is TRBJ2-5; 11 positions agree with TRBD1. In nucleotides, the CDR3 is TGTGCCAGCAGTGGACAGGGGGCCGGGGGGGAGACCCAGTACTTC. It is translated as CASSGQGAGGETQYF.